The 20 T cell receptor beta chains listed next were all sequenced from one sample in a study of identical twins. Using its own MiXCR run on the 5' RACE reads, TCRdb lists one record per CDR3 protein. The table records roughly 240,000 distinct CDR3 sequences, approximately 7% of them present only once. The sample also formed part of further work on yellow fever vaccine responses in identical twins.

Sequencing input: memory (CD45RO+) T cells sorted from blood. The receptor set was obtained from a young woman in good health.

This chain joins TRBV27 and TRBJ2-1; a weak D match, TRBD2 (5 bases). The germline V gene has CDR1 MNHEY and CDR2 SMNVEV (reference sequence). Trimming pared 3 bases from V and 7 bases from J, leaving 25 bases between. This CDR3 is built from 18 residues. CDR3 residues: CASSFRAVALSGVNEQFF. Here the CDR3 DNA reads TGTGCCAGCAGTTTTCGGGCCGTAGCCCTTTCCGGGGTTAATGAGCAGTTCTTC.

The rearrangement links TRBV7-6 to TRBJ1-6, with D maybe TRBD1 (5 bases). CDR3 length equals 15 residues. V lost 5 bases to trimming and J lost 7 bases, with 15 bases between them. CDR1 SGHVS and CDR2 FNYEAQ come from the germline V gene. The CDR3 sequence is CASSTGRGLNSPLHF. In DNA, the CDR3 is TGTGCCAGCAGCACCGGGCGGGGGTTAAATTCACCCCTCCACTTT.

The rearrangement links TRBV6-5 to TRBJ2-5; 8 nucleotides match TRBD2. The CDR3 runs to 15 residues. V shed 0 bases and J 5 bases; nucleotides not matched to a gene: 5. Germline V gives CDR1 MNHEY, CDR2 SVGAGI. DNA of the CDR3: TGTGCCAGCAGTTACTCCGGGGGGGCCTTGGAGACCCAGTACTTC. The encoded protein is CASSYSGGALETQYF.

V and J are TRBV6-1 and TRBJ2-7; no definite D call. V was clipped by 0 bases and J by 8 bases, with 5 bases between them. The CDR3 length is 11 residues. CDR1 is MNHNS and CDR2 is SASEGT in the germline V gene. CDR3 sequence (DNA): TGTGCCAGCAGTGAAGCGGAGAAGCAGTACGTC. It translates to CASSEAEKQYV.

The chain joins TRBV5-5 to TRBJ2-1; 9 nucleotides line up with TRBD1. The CDR3 sequence is 17 residues long. V lost 4 bases and J lost 4; bases outside the gene matches: 12. The germline CDR1 and CDR2 sequences are SGHKS and YYEKEE (reference sequence). The CDR3 DNA reads TGTGCCAGCAGCCGAACACCCGGGGACAGGGTATACAATGAGCAGTTCTTC. Residues: CASSRTPGDRVYNEQFF.

This clonotype occurred many times. The V call is TRBV12-3 or TRBV12-4, the J call TRBJ2-5, with D unclear. Between the trimmed V and J ends, which lost 8 bases and 0 bases, there was a span of 10 bases. CDR3 length: 13 residues. CDR3 sequence (DNA): TGTGCCAGCTTACGGAGCTACCAAGAGACCCAGTACTTC. It is translated as CASLRSYQETQYF.

This clonotype was picked up many times. V is TRBV21-1 and J is TRBJ2-3. TRBV21-1 is listed as a pseudogene. This CDR3 contains 13 residues. The CDR3 here is CASSKVFTDTQYF. CDR3 nucleotide sequence: TGTGCCAGCAGCAAAGTTTTCACAGATACGCAGTATTTT.

In this sample, this clonotype turned up many times. This chain connects TRBV5-5 to TRBJ2-5, with TRBD2 matching over 14 bases. CDR3 length: 15 residues. The ends lost 4 bases at V and 4 bases at J; junction bases unmatched: 3. Germline CDR1 reads SGHKS; CDR2 reads YYEKEE (reference sequence). The CDR3 sequence is CASSRGLAGGETQYF. The CDR3 DNA follows: TGTGCCAGCAGCCGCGGACTAGCGGGGGGAGAGACCCAGTACTTC.

This clonotype was seen many times. The chain is built from TRBV14 and TRBJ1-1; D is unresolved. This CDR3 comprises 13 residues. Germline CDR1 and CDR2: SGHDN and FVKESK. Deletions cut 5 bases from V and 0 bases from J, with 7 bases between. The CDR3 bases are TGTGCCAGCAGCACGGGCTTGAACACTGAAGCTTTCTTT. This sequence encodes CASSTGLNTEAFF.

The rearrangement uses TRBV27 and TRBJ1-2, with 7 bases fitting TRBD1. V dropped 9 bases and J dropped 5; count of bases not matched to a gene: 12. The CDR3 sequence is 14 residues long. The germline V gene has CDR1 MNHEY and CDR2 SMNVEV (reference sequence). The CDR3 DNA is TGTGCCAGTACGGGGGGACAGACCCTTTATGGCTACACCTTC. Translated, it gives CASTGGQTLYGYTF.

This clonotype was counted ten times or more. This chain uses TRBV28 with TRBJ1-1; no reliable D call. The CDR3 is 13 residues long. Trimming pared 8 bases from V and 0 bases from J, leaving 10 bases between. Per the germline V gene, CDR1 is MDHEN and CDR2 is SYDVKM. CDR3 DNA: TGTGCCAGCCAGGATTTTCTGAACACTGAAGCTTTCTTT. It translates to CASQDFLNTEAFF. Complete variable domain (other parts from reference TRBV28 and TRBJ1-1): DVKVTQSSRYLVKRTGEKVFLECVQDMDHENMFWYRQDPGLGLRLIYFSYDVKMKEKGDIPEGYSVSREKKERFSLILESASTNQTSMYLCASQDFLNTEAFFGQGTRLTVV.

V gene TRBV5-1 combines with J gene TRBJ1-2; the D is unclear. This CDR3 has 13 amino acids. CDR1 and CDR2 (germline): SGHRS, YFSETQ. V was pared by 4 bases and J by 6 bases, with 13 bases between. The CDR3 is CASSPAGSDGYTF. DNA of the CDR3: TGCGCCAGCAGCCCGGCCGGATCGGATGGCTACACCTTC. The full variable domain, completed using reference TRBV5-1 and TRBJ1-2, is KAGVTQTPRYLIKTRGQQVTLSCSPISGHRSVSWYQQTPGQGLQFLFEYFSETQRNKGNFPGRFSGRQFSNSRSEMNVSTLELGDSALYLCASSPAGSDGYTFGSGTRLTVV.

This sequence joins TRBV5-1 and TRBJ2-5; 8 bases fit TRBD1. CDR3 length: 16 residues. V shed 0 bases and J 2 bases; nucleotides not matched to a gene: 6. From germline, CDR1 is SGHRS and CDR2 YFSETQ. CDR3 region: CASSLGRDRRQETQYF. DNA of the CDR3: TGCGCCAGCAGCTTGGGGCGGGACAGGAGACAAGAGACCCAGTACTTC.

This clonotype has ten or more counts. The chain employs TRBV5-1 and TRBJ2-7; possibly TRBD1 for D (6 bases). CDR3 length equals 15 residues. V shed 5 bases and J shed 0 bases, with 15 bases lying between them. The germline gives CDR1 SGHRS, CDR2 YFSETQ. The CDR3 bases are TGCGCCAGCAGATTCGACCCGGACAGCTCCTACGAGCAGTACTTC. Translating gives CASRFDPDSSYEQYF.

Note on this clonotype: One base away lies a much larger clone, so this may be a sequencing read error. The chain joins TRBV5-1 to TRBJ2-7; D is possibly TRBD1 or TRBD2 (5 bases each). The V gene lost 3 bases and the J gene lost 1 base, with 17 bases spanning the gap. Germline assignment: CDR1 SGHRS and CDR2 YFSETQ. The CDR3 loop spans 16 amino acids. DNA for the CDR3: TGCGCCAGCAGCTCCCGGGGCAATAATAGGTCCTACGAGCAGTACGTC. This sequence encodes CASSSRGNNRSYEQYV.

This clonotype was picked up a small number of times. This rearrangement joins TRBV28 to TRBJ2-7; TRBD2 agrees at 9 bases. Unmatched junction bases numbered 6, after V lost 7 bases and J lost 2 bases. CDR3 length: 14 amino acids. Germline V lookup: CDR1 MDHEN, CDR2 SYDVKM. CDR3 sequence: CASIRVAGAYEQYF. CDR3 bases: TGTGCCAGCATTCGGGTAGCGGGGGCCTACGAGCAGTACTTC.

The chain has TRBV5-4 and TRBJ2-1, with TRBD1 matching over 7 bases. Germline CDR1 reads SGHNT; CDR2 reads YYREEE (reference sequence). The CDR3 length is 15 residues. After removal of 0 bases from V and 3 bases from J, the junction contained 3 bases not matched to a gene. The CDR3 region has the DNA TGTGCCAGCAGCTTGGTAGGGGGCCACTACAATGAGCAGTTCTTC. It codes for CASSLVGGHYNEQFF.

This clonotype was seen many times. V usage is TRBV12-3 or TRBV12-4 and J usage is TRBJ1-4, with 11 positions matching TRBD1. V trimming: 1 base; J trimming: 8 bases; junction bases outside the gene matches: 3. The CDR3 length is 15 residues. CDR3 DNA: TGTGCCAGCAGTTTAGATGGGACAGGGGGAGAAAAACTGTTTTTT. It translates to CASSLDGTGGEKLFF.

This clonotype has a count of ten or more. The chain employs TRBV12-3 or TRBV12-4 and TRBJ2-3; the D gene is possibly TRBD1 (5 bases). Trimming removed 6 bases at V and 3 bases at J, with 16 bases between. This CDR3 spans 15 amino acids. The CDR3 here is CASSPARGRTDTQYF. The CDR3 region has the DNA TGTGCCAGCAGCCCCGCAAGGGGCAGGACAGATACGCAGTATTTT.

This clonotype was recorded many times. The V call is TRBV20-1, the J call TRBJ2-7, with 8 bases fitting TRBD2. Germline V CDR1 and CDR2: DFQATT, SNEGSKA (reference sequence). This CDR3 comprises 15 residues. Trimming took 6 bases from V and 4 from J; bases not matched to a gene: 14. The CDR3, as DNA: TGCAGTGCCGCTAAACCGGGACTAGTTGAATACGAGCAGTACTTC. Protein sequence: CSAAKPGLVEYEQYF.